A selection of T cell receptor beta chains follows, all from one sample in a study of beta chain features in type 1 diabetes. Only in-frame clones appear in the TCRdb table, and some are missing; sequencing was by immunoSEQ multiplex PCR. The sample includes roughly 300,000 clones, around 8.5% of them seen just once. Material for sequencing was central memory CD4+ T cells from blood. These receptors were taken from a man aged 25-45 years with type 1 diabetes. The CDR3 runs from the conserved cysteine through the conserved F or W. A D gene is named only where the DNA matches it firmly. Clone size is stated in some rows and not others, as once, few, many or a class when expanded.

CDR3nt: TGTGCCAGCAGCTTAGCGCGGGACAGACAAGAGACCCAGTACTTC; CDR3aa: CASSLARDRQETQYF; v_gene: TRBV7-9; j_gene: TRBJ2-5; len: 15; abundance: NA; d_gene: NA
CDR3nt: TGTGCCAGCAGCCTCGGCGGCACAGATACGCAGTATTTT; CDR3aa: CASSLGGTDTQYF; v_gene: TRBV7-2; j_gene: TRBJ2-3; len: 13; abundance: few; d_gene: NA
CDR3nt: TGTGCCTGGAGCCGAACCGGGACAGCCTATAATTCACCCCTCCACTTT; CDR3aa: CAWSRTGTAYNSPLHF; v_gene: TRBV30; j_gene: TRBJ1-6; len: 16; abundance: few; d_gene: TRBD1
CDR3nt: TGTGCCAGCAGTGTAAGGACTAGCGGCACCGGGGAGCTGTTTTTT; CDR3aa: CASSVRTSGTGELFF; v_gene: TRBV25-1; j_gene: TRBJ2-2; len: 15; abundance: NA; d_gene: TRBD2
CDR3nt: TGCGCCAGCAAGCAGGGCGCAACTAATGAAAAACTGTTTTTT; CDR3aa: CASKQGATNEKLFF; v_gene: TRBV5-1; j_gene: TRBJ1-4; len: 14; abundance: few; d_gene: NA
CDR3nt: TGTGCCAGCAGCTCCCGGGGCGATGGCTACACCTTC; CDR3aa: CASSSRGDGYTF; v_gene: TRBV7-9; j_gene: TRBJ1-2; len: 12; abundance: NA; d_gene: NA
CDR3nt: TGTGCCAGCAGCTTTCGGGACAGCTCCTACGAGCAGTACTTC; CDR3aa: CASSFRDSSYEQYF; v_gene: TRBV9; j_gene: TRBJ2-7; len: 14; abundance: few; d_gene: TRBD1
CDR3nt: TGCAGCGTGAGGGGGACAGCAGTTTACGAGCAGTACTTC; CDR3aa: CSVRGTAVYEQYF; v_gene: TRBV29-1; j_gene: TRBJ2-7; len: 13; abundance: NA; d_gene: TRBD1
CDR3nt: TGCGCCAGCAGCGTGACAGGCGTCTGGTCTCAGCCCCAGCATTTT; CDR3aa: CASSVTGVWSQPQHF; v_gene: TRBV5-1; j_gene: TRBJ1-5; len: 15; abundance: many; d_gene: NA
CDR3nt: TGTGCCAGCAGTGGGGCCCCAGGGAAAGGGAGCTACACCTTC; CDR3aa: CASSGAPGKGSYTF; v_gene: TRBV27; j_gene: TRBJ1-2; len: 14; abundance: NA; d_gene: NA
CDR3nt: TGTGCCAGCAGCCTCCGGGACAGCGCAGAAGATACGCAGTATTTT; CDR3aa: CASSLRDSAEDTQYF; v_gene: TRBV7-9; j_gene: TRBJ2-3; len: 15; abundance: many; d_gene: TRBD1
CDR3nt: TGTGCCAGCAGCTTGGACCAGAACACTGAAGCTTTCTTT; CDR3aa: CASSLDQNTEAFF; v_gene: TRBV5-6; j_gene: TRBJ1-1; len: 13; abundance: NA; d_gene: NA
CDR3nt: TGCGCCAGCAGCTTGAACCCCGGAAACCTCGCAGATACGCAGTATTTT; CDR3aa: CASSLNPGNLADTQYF; v_gene: TRBV5-1; j_gene: TRBJ2-3; len: 16; abundance: NA; d_gene: NA
CDR3nt: TGTGCCAGCAGCAACAGGGGAAGGGAGCCCCAGCATTTT; CDR3aa: CASSNRGREPQHF; v_gene: TRBV6-6; j_gene: TRBJ1-5; len: 13; abundance: NA; d_gene: TRBD1
CDR3nt: TGTGCCATCTCGGGACTAGAAAATGAGCAGTTCTTC; CDR3aa: CAISGLENEQFF; v_gene: TRBV10-3; j_gene: TRBJ2-1; len: 12; abundance: few; d_gene: TRBD2
CDR3nt: TGTGCCAGCGGTACTGAAGGGGGGGTGGTTACTGAAGCTTTCTTT; CDR3aa: CASGTEGGVVTEAFF; v_gene: TRBV6-1; j_gene: TRBJ1-1; len: 15; abundance: NA; d_gene: NA
CDR3nt: TGCAGCGTTACAGGGGACCCGTCCTATGGCTACACCTTC; CDR3aa: CSVTGDPSYGYTF; v_gene: TRBV29-1; j_gene: TRBJ1-2; len: 13; abundance: few; d_gene: TRBD1
CDR3nt: TGTGCCAGCAGTCCCCTCGGCAGGGGTATGAACACTGAAGCTTTCTTT; CDR3aa: CASSPLGRGMNTEAFF; v_gene: TRBV11-2; j_gene: TRBJ1-1; len: 16; abundance: NA; d_gene: NA
CDR3nt: TGTGCCAGCAGTCTGGGACTAGCGGGGGGGCCCGGAGAGCAGTTCTTC; CDR3aa: CASSLGLAGGPGEQFF; v_gene: TRBV28; j_gene: TRBJ2-1; len: 16; abundance: NA; d_gene: TRBD2
CDR3nt: TGTGCCAGCTCACCAGCCAACCAAGAGACCCAGTACTTC; CDR3aa: CASSPANQETQYF; v_gene: TRBV18; j_gene: TRBJ2-5; len: 13; abundance: NA; d_gene: NA
CDR3nt: TGTGCCAGCAGAAGGCGGCACACCGGGGAGCTGTTTTTT; CDR3aa: CASRRRHTGELFF; v_gene: TRBV27; j_gene: TRBJ2-2; len: 13; abundance: NA; d_gene: NA
CDR3nt: TGCGCCAGCAGCCAAGGCCCCGGACAGGGAACAGATACGCAGTATTTT; CDR3aa: CASSQGPGQGTDTQYF; v_gene: TRBV4-3; j_gene: TRBJ2-3; len: 16; abundance: many; d_gene: TRBD1
CDR3nt: TGTGCCAGCAACTTAAGGACAGGGGATTCCTACGAGCAGTACTTC; CDR3aa: CASNLRTGDSYEQYF; v_gene: TRBV6-1; j_gene: TRBJ2-7; len: 15; abundance: NA; d_gene: TRBD1
CDR3nt: TGCGCCAGCAGCCTACTTCCCCCGGGACATTCGAACACCGGGGAGCTGTTTTTT; CDR3aa: CASSLLPPGHSNTGELFF; v_gene: TRBV4-3; j_gene: TRBJ2-2; len: 18; abundance: NA; d_gene: NA
CDR3nt: TGTGCCAGCAGCTTGGCCTGGCACGACACAGATACGCAGTATTTT; CDR3aa: CASSLAWHDTDTQYF; v_gene: TRBV5-6; j_gene: TRBJ2-3; len: 15; abundance: NA; d_gene: NA
CDR3nt: TGTGCCAGCAGTTTGACCCCGGGACAGGGCTCCTACGAGCAGTACTTC; CDR3aa: CASSLTPGQGSYEQYF; v_gene: TRBV28; j_gene: TRBJ2-7; len: 16; abundance: NA; d_gene: TRBD1
CDR3nt: TGTGCCAGCAGTACAGGGTCGGAGGGAGAGACCCAGTACTTC; CDR3aa: CASSTGSEGETQYF; v_gene: TRBV6-5; j_gene: TRBJ2-5; len: 14; abundance: few; d_gene: NA
CDR3nt: TGTGCCAGCAGCCTCGGAGGGAGCTATGGCTACACCTTC; CDR3aa: CASSLGGSYGYTF; v_gene: TRBV7-9; j_gene: TRBJ1-2; len: 13; abundance: NA; d_gene: NA
CDR3nt: TGTGCCAGCAGGGCAGGGGAGAACTATGGCTACACCTTC; CDR3aa: CASRAGENYGYTF; v_gene: TRBV2; j_gene: TRBJ1-2; len: 13; abundance: few; d_gene: NA
CDR3nt: TGTGCCAGCAGCTTCTACAGTTCTGGGGCCAACGTCCTGACTTTC; CDR3aa: CASSFYSSGANVLTF; v_gene: TRBV7-2; j_gene: TRBJ2-6; len: 15; abundance: few; d_gene: NA
CDR3nt: TGCGCCAGCAGCCAAGGGGTCAAGGAGGACGAGCAGTACTTC; CDR3aa: CASSQGVKEDEQYF; v_gene: TRBV4-3; j_gene: TRBJ2-7; len: 14; abundance: NA; d_gene: NA
CDR3nt: TGTGCCAGCAGTGAAGTCACGGGATTGGAAGGCTACACCTTC; CDR3aa: CASSEVTGLEGYTF; v_gene: TRBV2; j_gene: TRBJ1-2; len: 14; abundance: NA; d_gene: NA
CDR3nt: TGCGCCAGCAGCTTGGCTGACAGACCCCTTTACTATGGCTACACCTTC; CDR3aa: CASSLADRPLYYGYTF; v_gene: TRBV5-1; j_gene: TRBJ1-2; len: 16; abundance: NA; d_gene: NA
CDR3nt: TGTGCCAGCAGTCTAGCGAGGGGTTACGAGCAGTACTTC; CDR3aa: CASSLARGYEQYF; v_gene: TRBV6-4; j_gene: TRBJ2-7; len: 13; abundance: many; d_gene: NA
CDR3nt: TGTGCCAGCAGCGGGGACAGTTACTCTGGAAACACCATATATTTT; CDR3aa: CASSGDSYSGNTIYF; v_gene: TRBV9; j_gene: TRBJ1-3; len: 15; abundance: few; d_gene: TRBD1
CDR3nt: TGTGCCAGCAGCATGGACAGAAACTATGGCTACACCTTC; CDR3aa: CASSMDRNYGYTF; v_gene: TRBV7-2; j_gene: TRBJ1-2; len: 13; abundance: few; d_gene: NA
CDR3nt: TGTGCCAGTCGCGAGGGGCTGCTCACAGATACGCAGTATTTT; CDR3aa: CASREGLLTDTQYF; v_gene: TRBV11-2; j_gene: TRBJ2-3; len: 14; abundance: many; d_gene: NA
CDR3nt: TGTGCCAGCCAGCGTGAGGGCGAGACCCAGTACTTC; CDR3aa: CASQREGETQYF; v_gene: TRBV19; j_gene: TRBJ2-5; len: 12; abundance: few; d_gene: NA
CDR3nt: TGCGCCAGCAGCAGAATAATACAAGAGACCCAGTACTTC; CDR3aa: CASSRIIQETQYF; v_gene: TRBV4-3; j_gene: TRBJ2-5; len: 13; abundance: NA; d_gene: NA
CDR3nt: TGCGCCAGCAGCCAAGAGGACGGAAATTCACCCCTCCACTTT; CDR3aa: CASSQEDGNSPLHF; v_gene: TRBV4-1; j_gene: TRBJ1-6; len: 14; abundance: NA; d_gene: NA
CDR3nt: TGTGCCAGCAGCCCTACCCAGGGCTCCGGGGAGCTGTTTTTT; CDR3aa: CASSPTQGSGELFF; v_gene: TRBV7-2; j_gene: TRBJ2-2; len: 14; abundance: NA; d_gene: NA
CDR3nt: TGCGCCAGCAGGACAGTTAACGGGAACACCGGGGAGCTGTTTTTT; CDR3aa: CASRTVNGNTGELFF; v_gene: TRBV10-2; j_gene: TRBJ2-2; len: 15; abundance: NA; d_gene: NA
CDR3nt: TGCAGCGGGGTGCGGGGAGGTCCGAGCTCCTACGAGCAGTACTTC; CDR3aa: CSGVRGGPSSYEQYF; v_gene: TRBV29-1; j_gene: TRBJ2-7; len: 15; abundance: NA; d_gene: NA
CDR3nt: TGTGCCAGCAGTTCCCGGGAACGACAGGCGCAGTATTTT; CDR3aa: CASSSRERQAQYF; v_gene: TRBV9; j_gene: TRBJ2-3; len: 13; abundance: NA; d_gene: NA
CDR3nt: TGTGCCTGGAGTTCAGGGGGTGGCTACACCTTC; CDR3aa: CAWSSGGGYTF; v_gene: TRBV30; j_gene: TRBJ1-2; len: 11; abundance: NA; d_gene: TRBD1
CDR3nt: TGTGCCAGTAGTATCGGTATTAGGAATCAGCCCCAGCATTTT; CDR3aa: CASSIGIRNQPQHF; v_gene: TRBV19; j_gene: TRBJ1-5; len: 14; abundance: few; d_gene: NA
CDR3nt: TGCGCCAGCAGCATGACCGGGACCGCTCCACGCGGGGAGCTGTTTTTT; CDR3aa: CASSMTGTAPRGELFF; v_gene: TRBV5-1; j_gene: TRBJ2-2; len: 16; abundance: few; d_gene: NA
CDR3nt: TGTGCCACCAGAATGGGACAGGGGATCGACGAGCAGTACTTC; CDR3aa: CATRMGQGIDEQYF; v_gene: TRBV15; j_gene: TRBJ2-7; len: 14; abundance: NA; d_gene: TRBD1